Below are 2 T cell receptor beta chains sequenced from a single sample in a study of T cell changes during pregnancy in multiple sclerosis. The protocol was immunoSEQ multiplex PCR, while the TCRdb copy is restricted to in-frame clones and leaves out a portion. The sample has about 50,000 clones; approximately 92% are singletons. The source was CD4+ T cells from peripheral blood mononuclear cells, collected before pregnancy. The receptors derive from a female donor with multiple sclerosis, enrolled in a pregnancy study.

CDR3 sequence reads: CASRPTGGHEQYF. Written as DNA, the CDR3 is TGTGCCAGCAGACCCACAGGGGGCCACGAGCAGTACTTC. The V call is TRBV28, the J call TRBJ2-7; 9 bases agree with TRBD1. The CDR3 sequence is 13 residues long. After removal of 6 bases from V and 5 bases from J, the junction contained 5 bases not matched to a gene. Germline assignment: CDR1 MDHEN and CDR2 SYDVKM.

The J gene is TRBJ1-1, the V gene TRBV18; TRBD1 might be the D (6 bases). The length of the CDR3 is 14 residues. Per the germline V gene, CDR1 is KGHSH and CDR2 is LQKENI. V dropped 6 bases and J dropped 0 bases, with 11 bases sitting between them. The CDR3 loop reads CASSQDRLNTEAFF. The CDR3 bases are TGTGCCAGCTCTCAGGACAGATTGAACACTGAAGCTTTCTTT.